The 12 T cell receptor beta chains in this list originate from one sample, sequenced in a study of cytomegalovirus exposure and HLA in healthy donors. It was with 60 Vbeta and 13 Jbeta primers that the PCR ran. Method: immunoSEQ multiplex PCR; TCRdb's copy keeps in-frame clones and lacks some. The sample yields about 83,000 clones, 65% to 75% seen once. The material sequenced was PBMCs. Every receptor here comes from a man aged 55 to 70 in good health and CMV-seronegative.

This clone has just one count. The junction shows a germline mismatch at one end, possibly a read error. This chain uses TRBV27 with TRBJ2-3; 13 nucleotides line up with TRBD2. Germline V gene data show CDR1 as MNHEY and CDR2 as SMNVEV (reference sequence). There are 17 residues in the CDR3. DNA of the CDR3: TGTGCCGGCAGTCCCCGGACTAGCGGGGGAGTCAGAGATACGCAGTATTTT. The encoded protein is CAGSPRTSGGVRDTQYF.

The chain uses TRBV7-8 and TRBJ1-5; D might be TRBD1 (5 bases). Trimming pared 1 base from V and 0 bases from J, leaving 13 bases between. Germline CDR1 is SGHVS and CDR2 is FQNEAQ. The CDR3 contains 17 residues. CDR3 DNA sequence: TGTGCCAGCAGCTTAGAACAGGCAGTGGTTAGCAATCAGCCCCAGCATTTT. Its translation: CASSLEQAVVSNQPQHF. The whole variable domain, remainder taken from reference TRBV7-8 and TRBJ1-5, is GAGVSQSPRYKVAKRGQDVALRCDPISGHVSLFWYQQALGQGPEFLTYFQNEAQLDKSGLPSDRFFAERPEGSVSTLKIQRTQQEDSAVYLCASSLEQAVVSNQPQHFGDGTRLSIL.

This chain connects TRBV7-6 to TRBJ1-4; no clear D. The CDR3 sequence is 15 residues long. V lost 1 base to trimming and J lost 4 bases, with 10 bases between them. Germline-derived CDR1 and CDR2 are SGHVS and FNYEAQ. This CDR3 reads CASSLDIGSNEKLFF. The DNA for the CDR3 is TGTGCCAGCAGCTTAGACATCGGGAGTAATGAAAAACTGTTTTTT.

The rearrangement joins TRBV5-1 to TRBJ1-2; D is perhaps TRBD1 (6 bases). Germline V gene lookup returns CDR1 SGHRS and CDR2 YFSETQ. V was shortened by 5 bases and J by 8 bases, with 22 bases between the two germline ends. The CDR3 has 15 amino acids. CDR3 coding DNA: TGCGCCAGCAGTCCTGGGGTGGGACAATCTAGAGGCTACACCTTC. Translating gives CASSPGVGQSRGYTF. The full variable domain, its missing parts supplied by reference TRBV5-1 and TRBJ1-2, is KAGVTQTPRYLIKTRGQQVTLSCSPISGHRSVSWYQQTPGQGLQFLFEYFSETQRNKGNFPGRFSGRQFSNSRSEMNVSTLELGDSALYLCASSPGVGQSRGYTFGSGTRLTVV.

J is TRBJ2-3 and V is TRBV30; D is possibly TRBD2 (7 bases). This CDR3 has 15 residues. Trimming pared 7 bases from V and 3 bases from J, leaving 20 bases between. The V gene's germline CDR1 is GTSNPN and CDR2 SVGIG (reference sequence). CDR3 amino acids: CASTLRGGGTDTQYF. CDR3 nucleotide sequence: TGTGCCTCCACCTTGAGGGGGGGCGGGACAGATACGCAGTATTTT. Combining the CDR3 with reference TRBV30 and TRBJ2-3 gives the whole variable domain SQTIHQWPATLVQPVGSPLSLECTVEGTSNPNLYWYRQAAGRGLQLLFYSVGIGQISSEVPQNLSASRPQDRQFILSSKKLLLSDSGFYLCASTLRGGGTDTQYFGPGTRLTVL.

The CDR3 reads CASSLLGGRTVQYF. CDR3 bases: TGTGCCAGCAGCTTACTAGGAGGCCGAACGGTGCAGTACTTC. The rearrangement uses TRBV7-2 and TRBJ2-7; weak D call: TRBD2 (5 bases). Germline lookup yields CDR1 SGHTA and CDR2 FQGNSA. V was trimmed by 2 bases and J by 9 bases, leaving 17 bases between them. CDR3 length: 14 amino acids.

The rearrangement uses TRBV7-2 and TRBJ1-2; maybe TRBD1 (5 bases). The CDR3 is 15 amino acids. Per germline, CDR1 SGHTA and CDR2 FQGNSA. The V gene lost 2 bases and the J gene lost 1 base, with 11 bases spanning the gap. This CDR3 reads CASSLSQERNYGYTF. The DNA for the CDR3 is TGTGCCAGCAGCTTATCACAGGAGCGTAACTATGGCTACACCTTC.

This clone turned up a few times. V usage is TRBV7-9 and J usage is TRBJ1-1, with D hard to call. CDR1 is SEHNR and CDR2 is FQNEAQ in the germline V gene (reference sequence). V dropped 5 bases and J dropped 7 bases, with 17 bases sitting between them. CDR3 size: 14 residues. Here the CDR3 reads CASSNKVEDLEAFF. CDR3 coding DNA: TGTGCCAGCAGCAATAAGGTGGAGGACCTTGAAGCTTTCTTT.

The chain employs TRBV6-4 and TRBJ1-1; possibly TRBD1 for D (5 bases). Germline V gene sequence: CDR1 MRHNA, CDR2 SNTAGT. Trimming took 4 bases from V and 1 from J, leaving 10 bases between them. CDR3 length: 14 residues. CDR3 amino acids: CASSGGVENTEAFF. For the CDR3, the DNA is TGTGCCAGCAGTGGGGGCGTAGAGAACACTGAAGCTTTCTTT.

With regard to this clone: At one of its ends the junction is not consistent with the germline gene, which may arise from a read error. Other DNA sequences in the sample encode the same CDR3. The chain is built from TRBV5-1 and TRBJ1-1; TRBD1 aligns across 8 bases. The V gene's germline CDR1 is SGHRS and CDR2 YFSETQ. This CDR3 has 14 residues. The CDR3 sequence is CASSPGQADTEAFF. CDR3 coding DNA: TGCGCCAGCAGCCCGGGACAGGCGGACACCGAAGCTTTCTTT.

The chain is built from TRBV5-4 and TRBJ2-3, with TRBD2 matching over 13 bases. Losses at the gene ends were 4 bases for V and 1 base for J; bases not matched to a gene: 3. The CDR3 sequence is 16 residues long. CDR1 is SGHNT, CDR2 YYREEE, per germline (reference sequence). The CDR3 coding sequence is TGTGCCAGCAGCATTGGACTAGCGGGGGGCACAGATACGCAGTATTTT. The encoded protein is CASSIGLAGGTDTQYF.

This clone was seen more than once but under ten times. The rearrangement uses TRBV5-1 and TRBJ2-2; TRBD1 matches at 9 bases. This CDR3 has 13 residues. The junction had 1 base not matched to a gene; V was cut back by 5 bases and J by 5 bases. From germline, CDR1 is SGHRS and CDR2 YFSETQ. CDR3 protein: CASRTGGTGELFF. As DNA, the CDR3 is TGCGCCAGCAGGACAGGGGGTACCGGGGAGCTGTTTTTT.